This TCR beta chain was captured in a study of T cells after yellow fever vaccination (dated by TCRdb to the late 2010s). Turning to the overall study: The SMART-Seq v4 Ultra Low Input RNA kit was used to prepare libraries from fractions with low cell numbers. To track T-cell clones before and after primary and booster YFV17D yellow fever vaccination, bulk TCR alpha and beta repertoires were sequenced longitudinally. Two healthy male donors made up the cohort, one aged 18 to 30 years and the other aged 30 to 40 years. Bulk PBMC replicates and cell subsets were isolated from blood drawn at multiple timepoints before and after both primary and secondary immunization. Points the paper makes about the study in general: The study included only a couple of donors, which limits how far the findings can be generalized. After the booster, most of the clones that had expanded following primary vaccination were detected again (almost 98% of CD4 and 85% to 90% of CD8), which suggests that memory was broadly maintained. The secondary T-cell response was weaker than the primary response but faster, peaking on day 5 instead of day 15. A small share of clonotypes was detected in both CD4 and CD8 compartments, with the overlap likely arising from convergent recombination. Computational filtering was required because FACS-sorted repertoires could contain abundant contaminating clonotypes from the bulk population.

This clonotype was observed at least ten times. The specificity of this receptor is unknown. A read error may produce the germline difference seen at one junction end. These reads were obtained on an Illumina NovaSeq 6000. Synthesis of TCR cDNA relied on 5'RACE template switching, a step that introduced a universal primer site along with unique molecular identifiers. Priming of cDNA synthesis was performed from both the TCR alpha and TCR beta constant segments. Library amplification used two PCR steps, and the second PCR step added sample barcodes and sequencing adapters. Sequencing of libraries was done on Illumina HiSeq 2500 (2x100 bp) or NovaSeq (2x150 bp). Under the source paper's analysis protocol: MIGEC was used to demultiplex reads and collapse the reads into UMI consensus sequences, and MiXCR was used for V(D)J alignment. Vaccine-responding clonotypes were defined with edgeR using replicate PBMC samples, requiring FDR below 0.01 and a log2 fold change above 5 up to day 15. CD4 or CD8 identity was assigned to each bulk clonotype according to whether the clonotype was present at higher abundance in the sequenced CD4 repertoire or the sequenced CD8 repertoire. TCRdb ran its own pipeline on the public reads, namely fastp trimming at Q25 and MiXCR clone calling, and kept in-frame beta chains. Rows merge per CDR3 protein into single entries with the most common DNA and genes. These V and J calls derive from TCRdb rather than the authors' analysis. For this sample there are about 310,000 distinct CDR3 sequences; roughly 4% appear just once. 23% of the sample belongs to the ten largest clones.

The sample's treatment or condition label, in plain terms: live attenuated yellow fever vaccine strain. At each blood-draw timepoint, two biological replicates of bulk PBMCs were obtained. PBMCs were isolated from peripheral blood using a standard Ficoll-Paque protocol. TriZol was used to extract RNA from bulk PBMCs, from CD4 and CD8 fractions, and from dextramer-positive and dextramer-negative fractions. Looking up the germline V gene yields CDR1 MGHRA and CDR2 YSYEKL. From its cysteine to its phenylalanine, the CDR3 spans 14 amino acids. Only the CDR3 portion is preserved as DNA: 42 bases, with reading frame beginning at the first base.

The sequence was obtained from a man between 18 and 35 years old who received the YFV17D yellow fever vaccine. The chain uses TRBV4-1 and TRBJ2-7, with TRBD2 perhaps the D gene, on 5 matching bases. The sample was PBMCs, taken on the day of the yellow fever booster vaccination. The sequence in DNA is TGCGCCAGCAGCCAAGAGAGGGCAGCCTACGAGAAGTACTTC. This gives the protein CASSQERAAYEKYF.